A single sample is the source of the 2 T cell receptor beta chains below, sequenced in a study of OX40 agonist ivuxolimab in advanced cancers. Produced via immunoSEQ multiplex PCR; TCRdb's table is partial and in-frame only. Found here are about 77,000 clones, roughly 89% of them singletons; the top ten hold approximately 2.3%. Sequences were derived from CD4+ or CD8+ T cells sorted from blood, sampled in a trial of the OX40 agonist ivuxolimab. These TCRs come from an adult with an advanced solid tumor such as melanoma, head and neck, liver or kidney cancer.

J is TRBJ1-4 and V is TRBV4-1; tentatively, D is TRBD1 (5 bases). The length of the CDR3 is 15 residues. CDR1 is MGHRA, CDR2 YSYEKL, per germline. V shed 1 base and J shed 7 bases, with 13 bases lying between them. The CDR3 DNA reads TGCGCCAGCAGCCAAGCCCCGGGACGGGTTGAAAAACTGTTTTTT. Its protein is CASSQAPGRVEKLFF.

This clone has at least ten counts. This CDR3 is also generated by other DNA sequences in the sample. V is TRBV2 and J is TRBJ1-3; D is unresolved. The CDR3 is made up of 12 amino acids. Trimming removed 0 bases at V and 3 bases at J, with 0 bases between. CDR1 is SNHLY, CDR2 FYNNEI, per germline. CDR3 protein: CASSEAGNTIYF. For the CDR3, the DNA is TGTGCCAGCAGTGAAGCTGGAAACACCATATATTTT. The variable domain in full, with the rest retrieved from reference TRBV2 and TRBJ1-3, is EPEVTQTPSHQVTQMGQEVILRCVPISNHLYFYWYRQILGQKVEFLVSFYNNEISEKSEIFDDQFSVERPDGSNFTLKIRSTKLEDSAMYFCASSEAGNTIYFGEGSWLTVV.